This T cell receptor (beta chain) was profiled in a study of blood T cell repertoires in COVID-19 (dated by TCRdb to 2018 to 2020). Regarding the study in general: Samples covering the acute and convalescent phases of COVID-19 were provided by collaborators in the United States, Italy and Spain. HLA class I and class II types, where available, came from metadata supplied by the sample provider rather than from assay-based typing. The repertoires were released in a freely available public database intended as a resource for research on the immune response to SARS-CoV-2. Sample metadata almost always included a de-identified subject ID, COVID-19 status, age in years and sex. The material from the prospective study consisted of cDNA or gDNA derived from T cells, B-cell-depleted T cells, or PBMCs. Subjects who had been exposed to COVID-19, were actively infected with it, or had recovered from it provided the deeply sampled blood TCRbeta repertoires that made up the dataset. Samples came from the ongoing ImmuneRACE study (first 160 participants) plus 1,254 subjects from 6 global collaborators.

Here is what the overall study found, with its caveats: Clinical and demographic metadata were provided uncurated, with the amount varying by source and participant.

Regarding this clone: The antigen it recognizes is unknown. No qualities accompany the bases; no much larger clone lies one base away.

V is pruned by 1 base and J by 3 bases, leaving 9 bases of the junction without a gene match. According to the germline V gene, CDR1 reads SGHVS and CDR2 reads FQNEAQ. From cysteine to phenylalanine, the CDR3 is 17 amino acids long. Only the CDR3 portion is preserved as DNA: 51 bases, with reading frame beginning at the first base. TCRbeta CDR3 regions were amplified from genomic DNA using the immunoSEQ Assay, a bias-controlled multiplex PCR. Per the authors' processing: Within the assay, amplification of reference gene primers was used to estimate how many nucleated cells each sample contained. To quantify the absolute abundance of each unique TCRbeta CDR3 rearrangement, sequence reads were collapsed and filtered. For each sample, productive Simpson clonality was calculated as the square root of Simpson's diversity index over productive rearrangements. In its TCRdb copy, this immuneACCESS table keeps in-frame sequences only and misses some clones. Where compared with another copy, unresolved V genes explain less than half of these, and the others have no known cause. That table supplies the V and J calls and clone size; D and trimming were determined from the DNA. The sample records hundreds of thousands of clones, 86% of which are singletons. Of the sample, 2.5% to 3.5% falls within the top ten clones.

Participants in the prospective study were enrolled through a virtual design, were aged about 18 to 100 years, and lived in under 25 United States geographic areas. Cohort assignment in the prospective study relied on participant-reported clinical history from a screening survey and a study questionnaire. Mobile phlebotomists in the prospective study collected whole blood, serum and a nasopharyngeal or oropharyngeal swab from every participant. Additional blood draws and questionnaires over an approximately 2-month period could optionally be provided by prospective study participants. Prospective study blood samples were shipped either frozen or at room temperature before DNA extraction.

The specimen sequenced was PBMCs or T cells enriched from blood (not recorded which). The V and J segments used are TRBV7-8 and TRBJ1-1; 9 bases in between match TRBD1. The source of this sequence is a woman aged 40 to 50 with acute COVID-19. CDR3 protein: CASSLGALGQGYTEAFF. Read as DNA, the sequence is TGTGCCAGCAGCTTAGGAGCTTTAGGACAGGGGTACACTGAAGCTTTCTTT.